What follows is one T cell receptor beta chain and its context. The source of the sample is a study of blood T cell repertoires in COVID-19. Measured with immunoSEQ multiplex PCR; TCRdb has only the in-frame clones, and not every one. The table has around 40,000 clones, 85% to 90% seen once. CDR1 and CDR2 (germline): LNHNV, YYDKDF (reference sequence). V lost 0 bases, J lost 13 bases, and 16 bases lay in between. This CDR3 is built from 14 residues. This receptor was identified in a man between 50 and 59 years old with active or convalescent COVID-19. The material sequenced was peripheral blood. V is TRBV15 and J is TRBJ1-5, with D possibly matching TRBD1 (5 bases). The CDR3 spells CATSRDRGDWSQHF. CDR3 in DNA: TGTGCCACCAGCAGAGATCGGGGGGACTGGTCGCAGCATTTT.